The 13 T cell receptor beta chains presented below share a single source sample, sequenced in a study of neurological immune-mediated disorders. From the 5' RACE reads, TCRdb called clonotypes with MiXCR, one entry per CDR3 protein. The repertoire includes about 74,000 distinct CDR3 sequences, around 5% of them detected once, and around 6.8% sits in the top ten. Sequenced: PBMCs. The receptors originated from a young man with multiple sclerosis.

This clonotype turned up a few times. A much larger clone lies one base from this, so it may be a read error. The chain combines TRBV5-1 with TRBJ2-7; D is possibly TRBD2 (5 bases). Germline V CDR1 and CDR2: SGHRS, YFSETQ. The CDR3 is 15 residues long. The V gene lost 7 bases and the J gene lost 7 bases, with 24 bases spanning the gap. The CDR3 coding sequence is TGCGCCAGCTCTCCAAAGCGAGGGCGATTCCAAGAGCAGTACTTC. Its translation is CASSPKRGRFQEQYF.

This clonotype was counted at least ten times. The V call is TRBV20-1, the J call TRBJ1-5; 10 bases align to TRBD1. The CDR3 has 13 residues. Germline V gene data show CDR1 as DFQATT and CDR2 as SNEGSKA (reference sequence). V lost 6 bases, J lost 12 bases, and 11 bases stayed unmatched. CDR3 sequence: CSASGQGMSGQHF. CDR3 DNA: TGCAGTGCCTCGGGACAGGGGATGAGCGGCCAGCATTTT.

This clonotype was observed at least ten times. This chain joins TRBV5-1 and TRBJ2-3, with TRBD1 identical over 7 bases. Germline V gene lookup returns CDR1 SGHRS and CDR2 YFSETQ. The CDR3 length is 14 residues. V lost 3 bases to trimming and J lost 2 bases; unmatched junction nucleotides: 3. The CDR3 here is CASSSDRNTDTQYF. Written as DNA, the CDR3 is TGCGCCAGCAGCTCGGACAGGAACACAGATACGCAGTATTTT.

This clonotype showed up many times. V is TRBV4-3 and J is TRBJ2-2, with D perhaps matching TRBD1 or TRBD2 (5 bases each). The germline V gene has CDR1 LGHNA and CDR2 YSLEER. V was pared by 1 base and J by 6 bases, with 12 bases between. The CDR3 is made up of 15 amino acids. The CDR3 sequence: CASSQGEGTAGELFF. As DNA, the CDR3 is TGCGCCAGCAGCCAAGGGGAAGGGACGGCCGGGGAGCTGTTTTTT.

V usage is TRBV7-2 and J usage is TRBJ1-5; D gene uncertain. This CDR3 has 13 residues. V lost 5 bases to trimming and J lost 4 bases, with 9 bases between them. Germline V gives CDR1 SGHTA, CDR2 FQGNSA. CDR3 in DNA: TGTGCCAGCAGCGACGGACCTAATCAGCCCCAGCATTTT. Its translation is CASSDGPNQPQHF.

There are many counts of this clonotype. The V and J genes are TRBV5-1 and TRBJ2-1; 8 bases map to TRBD2. CDR1 is SGHRS, CDR2 YFSETQ, per germline. This CDR3 has 15 amino acids. J was trimmed by 4 bases and V by 3 bases; bases with no gene match: 6. DNA for the CDR3: TGCGCCAGCAGCTCCTATAGCGGGGAGTACAATGAGCAGTTCTTC. This sequence encodes CASSSYSGEYNEQFF. Variable domain in full (rest from reference TRBV5-1 and TRBJ2-1): KAGVTQTPRYLIKTRGQQVTLSCSPISGHRSVSWYQQTPGQGLQFLFEYFSETQRNKGNFPGRFSGRQFSNSRSEMNVSTLELGDSALYLCASSSYSGEYNEQFFGPGTRLTVL.

This chain joins TRBV4-3 and TRBJ1-5; no definite D call. The CDR3 loop spans 15 amino acids. V lost 4 bases and J lost 1, with 11 bases in between. Germline V lookup: CDR1 LGHNA, CDR2 YSLEER. Here the CDR3 reads CASSLYIGSNQPQHF. In nucleotides, the CDR3 is TGCGCCAGCAGCCTGTATATTGGGAGCAATCAGCCCCAGCATTTT.

As concerns this clonotype: It may be a read error: a sequence one base away is much more abundant. This CDR3 is CASSPAGTGETQYF. The DNA of the CDR3 is TGTGCCAGCAGCCCCGCAGGTACGGGGGAGACCCAGTACTTC. The chain combines TRBV28 with TRBJ2-5, with D possibly TRBD2 on 5 matching bases. The ends were cut back, 6 bases at V and 5 bases at J, with 16 bases in the middle. The CDR3 sequence is 14 residues long. The germline V gene encodes CDR1 MDHEN and CDR2 SYDVKM. Drawing the rest from reference TRBV28 and TRBJ2-5, the complete variable domain is DVKVTQSSRYLVKRTGEKVFLECVQDMDHENMFWYRQDPGLGLRLIYFSYDVKMKEKGDIPEGYSVSREKKERFSLILESASTNQTSMYLCASSPAGTGETQYFGPGTRLLVL.

This clonotype was observed at least ten times. This chain links TRBV5-1 with TRBJ2-1; D gene uncertain. The CDR3 runs 14 residues. Germline CDR1 SGHRS, CDR2 YFSETQ. The ends were cut back, 5 bases at V and 7 bases at J, with 16 bases in the middle. CDR3 region: CASRPEAFENEQFF. DNA of the CDR3: TGCGCCAGCAGGCCTGAGGCTTTCGAGAATGAGCAGTTCTTC.

This clonotype was counted at least ten times. This chain links TRBV10-3 with TRBJ2-7; D is perhaps TRBD2 (5 bases). Per the germline V gene, CDR1 is ENHRY and CDR2 is SYGVKD. The CDR3 is 14 amino acids. Trimming removed 8 bases at V and 5 bases at J, with 19 bases between. The CDR3 coding sequence is TGTGCCATCCGGGAACAGCTCCGTGGAGACGAGCAGTACTTC. Residues: CAIREQLRGDEQYF.

There are many counts of this clonotype. This chain uses TRBV5-1 with TRBJ2-7; D call uncertain. Trimming cost V 0 bases and J 2 bases, with 15 bases left between them. The germline gives CDR1 SGHRS, CDR2 YFSETQ. This CDR3 contains 16 residues. DNA of the CDR3: TGCGCCAGCAGCTTGGTTAGGGAAAGACGGGCCTACGAGCAGTACTTC. This translates into CASSLVRERRAYEQYF.

This clonotype occurred many times. The V call is TRBV7-9, the J call TRBJ2-2; maybe TRBD2 (6 bases). CDR3 length equals 16 residues. Germline assignment: CDR1 SEHNR and CDR2 FQNEAQ (reference sequence). Trimming took 4 bases from V and 3 from J, leaving 15 bases between them. CDR3 amino acids: CASSSFGGTYTGELFF. For the CDR3, the DNA is TGTGCCAGCAGCTCCTTTGGCGGGACCTACACCGGGGAGCTGTTTTTT.

This clonotype was seen a handful of times. The chain combines TRBV2 with TRBJ2-3; 10 nucleotides align to TRBD2. CDR1 and CDR2 from the germline V gene are SNHLY and FYNNEI. CDR3 length: 14 residues. J lost 5 bases, V lost 6 bases, and 5 bases had no gene match. The CDR3 DNA follows: TGTGCCAGCAGCGCCCAGCGGGGGGGAGATACGCAGTATTTT. Protein: CASSAQRGGDTQYF.